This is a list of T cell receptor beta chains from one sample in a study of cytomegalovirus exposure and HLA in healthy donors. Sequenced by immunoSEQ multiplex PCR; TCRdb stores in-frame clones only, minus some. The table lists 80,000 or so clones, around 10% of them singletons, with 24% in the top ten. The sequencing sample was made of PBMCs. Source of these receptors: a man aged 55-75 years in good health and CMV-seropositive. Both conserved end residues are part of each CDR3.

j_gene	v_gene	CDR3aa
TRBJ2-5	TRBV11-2	CASSLMGLAEETQYF
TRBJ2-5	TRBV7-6	CASRNRRLGTLQETQYF
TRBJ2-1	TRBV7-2	CASRPAGQGTYNEQFF
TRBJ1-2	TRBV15	CATSREVLAGLGGYTF
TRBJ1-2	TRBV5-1	CASSLGGLYGYTF
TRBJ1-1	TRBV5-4	CASSEGHLNTEAFF
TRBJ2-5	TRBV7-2	CASSPRDRVETQYF
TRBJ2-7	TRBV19	CASSEDRATYEQYF
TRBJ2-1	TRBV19	CASSISSGGARDNEQFF
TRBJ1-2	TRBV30	CAWSHGQTYGYTF
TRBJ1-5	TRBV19	CASSTPPGSQQGNQPQHF
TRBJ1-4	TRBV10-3	CAISESAGVNEKLFF
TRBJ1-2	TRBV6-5	CASSRDRVASGYTF
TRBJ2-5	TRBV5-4	CASSSLGEGESRETQYF
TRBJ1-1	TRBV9	CASSVAGGATEAFF
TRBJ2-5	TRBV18	CASSPNNRETQYF
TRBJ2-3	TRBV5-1	CASSVQGTDTQYF
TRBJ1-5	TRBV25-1	CASSESGGQPQHF
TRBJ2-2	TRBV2	CASVGGGAVSGELFF
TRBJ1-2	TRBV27	CASSLSAGEYSNYGYTF
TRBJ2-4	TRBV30	CAWSPGGNIQYF
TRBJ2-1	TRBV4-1	CASSHASGLPNNEQFF
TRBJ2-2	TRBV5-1	CASSFESGSGTGELFF
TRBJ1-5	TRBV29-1	CSVTQGPRNQPQHF
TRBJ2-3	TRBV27	CASSRTSGVSTDTQYF
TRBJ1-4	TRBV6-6	CASSTRQREGGEKLFF
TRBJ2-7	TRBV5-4	CASSPGGASGRAGIDEQYF
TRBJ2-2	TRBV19	CATTGGQANTGELFF
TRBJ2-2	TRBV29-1	CSVWESGTGELFF
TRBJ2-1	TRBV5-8	CASSLQWTSGGAKQFF
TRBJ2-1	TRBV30	CAWSLTYSGRSLNEQFF
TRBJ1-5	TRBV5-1	CASSLGLQDNQPQHF
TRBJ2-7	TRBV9	CASSPRTGPGNEQYF
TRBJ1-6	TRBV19	CASSPNRGRGANSPLHF
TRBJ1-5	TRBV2	CASSGLRQGSQPQHF
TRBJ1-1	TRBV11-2	CASSLGWRSGDTEAFF
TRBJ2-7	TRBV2	CASRGGGYEQYF
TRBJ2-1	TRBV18	CASSDRRVEQFF